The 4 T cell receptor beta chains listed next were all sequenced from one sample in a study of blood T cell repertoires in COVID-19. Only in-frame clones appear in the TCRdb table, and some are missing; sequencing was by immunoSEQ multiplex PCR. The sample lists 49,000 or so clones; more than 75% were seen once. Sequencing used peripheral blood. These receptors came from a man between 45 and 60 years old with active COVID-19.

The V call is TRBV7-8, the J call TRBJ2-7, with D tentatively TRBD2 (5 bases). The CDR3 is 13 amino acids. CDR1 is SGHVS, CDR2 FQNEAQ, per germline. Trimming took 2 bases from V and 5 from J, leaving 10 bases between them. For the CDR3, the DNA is TGTGCCAGCAGCTTACCCCCCGGGGACGAGCAGTACTTC. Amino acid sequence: CASSLPPGDEQYF.

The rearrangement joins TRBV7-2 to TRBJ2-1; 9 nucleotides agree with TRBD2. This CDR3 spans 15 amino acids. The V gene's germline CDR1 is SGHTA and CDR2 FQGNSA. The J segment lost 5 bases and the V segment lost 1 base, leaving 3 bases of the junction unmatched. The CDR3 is CASSLGLAGNNEQFF. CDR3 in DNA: TGTGCCAGCAGCTTAGGCCTAGCGGGGAACAATGAGCAGTTCTTC.

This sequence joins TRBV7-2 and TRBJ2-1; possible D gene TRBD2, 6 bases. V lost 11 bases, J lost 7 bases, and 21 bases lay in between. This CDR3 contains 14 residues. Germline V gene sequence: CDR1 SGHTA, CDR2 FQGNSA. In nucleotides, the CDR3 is TGTGCCCTTGGGACTCCCCATGCTTATAATGAGCAGTTCTTC. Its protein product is CALGTPHAYNEQFF.

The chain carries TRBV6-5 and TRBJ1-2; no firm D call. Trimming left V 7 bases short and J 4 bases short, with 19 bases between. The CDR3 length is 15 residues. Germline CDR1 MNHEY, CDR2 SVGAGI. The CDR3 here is CASTPAVGTGYGYTF. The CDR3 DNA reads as TGTGCCAGCACCCCCGCGGTTGGAACCGGCTATGGCTACACCTTC.